This passage covers 5 T cell receptor beta chains from one sample sequenced in a study of T cell changes during pregnancy in multiple sclerosis. The assay was immunoSEQ multiplex PCR, and TCRdb's table has in-frame clones only and misses some. The sample consists of about 87,000 clones, 85% to 95% of them appearing once. Sequencing used peripheral blood, obtained in the third trimester of pregnancy. These receptors all come from a female donor in good health, enrolled as a control in a pregnancy study.

The chain has TRBV6-1 and TRBJ2-1; 14 nucleotides line up with TRBD2. V shed 7 bases, J shed 7 bases, and the junction held 6 bases outside the gene matches. This CDR3 has 15 amino acids. CDR1 is MNHNS and CDR2 is SASEGT in the germline V gene. For the CDR3, the DNA is TGTGCCAGCAACGGGGGACTAGCGGGGGTGAATGAGCAGTTCTTC. Translated, it gives CASNGGLAGVNEQFF.

This clone has a single count. CDR3: CAWSAQGQGMWELFF. The CDR3 DNA is TGTGCCTGGAGTGCTCAGGGACAGGGGATGTGGGAACTGTTTTTT. This rearrangement joins TRBV30 to TRBJ1-4; 10 bases line up with TRBD1. V lost 1 base to trimming and J lost 12 bases; unmatched junction nucleotides: 11. CDR3 length: 15 amino acids. Germline V gene data show CDR1 as GTSNPN and CDR2 as SVGIG (reference sequence).

The chain carries TRBV30 and TRBJ2-1, with TRBD2 identical over 7 bases. Germline V gives CDR1 GTSNPN, CDR2 SVGIG (reference sequence). The CDR3 is made up of 14 amino acids. J was trimmed by 5 bases and V by 6 bases; bases with no gene match: 10. The CDR3 DNA sequence: TGTGCCTGTCAGCGGGACCCTCCAGACAATGAGCAGTTCTTC. Protein: CACQRDPPDNEQFF.

The J gene is TRBJ2-7, the V gene TRBV28; TRBD2 matches 13 bases. The CDR3 has 14 residues. After removal of 5 bases from V and 12 bases from J, the junction contained 10 bases not matched to a gene. CDR1 is MDHEN and CDR2 is SYDVKM in the germline V gene. The CDR3 spells CASSPAGLAGWWYF. The DNA of the CDR3 is TGTGCCAGCAGTCCGGCGGGACTAGCGGGGTGGTGGTACTTC.

The V and J genes are TRBV14 and TRBJ2-5; possibly TRBD2 for D (5 bases). Trimming left V 0 bases short and J 4 bases short, with 9 bases between. The germline V gene has CDR1 SGHDN and CDR2 FVKESK. This CDR3 region has 14 residues. CDR3 bases: TGTGCCAGCAGCCAAGAGCTGGGGAGAGAGACCCAGTACTTC. It codes for CASSQELGRETQYF.